Presented here are 8 T cell receptor beta chains from one specimen sequenced in a study of OX40 agonist ivuxolimab in advanced cancers. Only in-frame clones appear in the TCRdb table, and some are missing; sequencing was by immunoSEQ multiplex PCR. There are about 33,000 clones in the sample; about four fifths occur only once, and 9% to 15% lies in the top ten. This specimen was CD4+ or CD8+ T cells sorted from blood, taken in a trial of the OX40 agonist ivuxolimab. The receptors stem from an adult with an advanced solid tumor such as melanoma, head and neck, liver or kidney cancer.

The CDR3 region is CASSLGQGVSYEQYF. The CDR3 DNA reads TGTGCCAGCAGCTTAGGACAGGGGGTCTCCTACGAGCAGTACTTC. The chain combines TRBV7-9 with TRBJ2-7; TRBD1 aligns across 9 bases. Germline CDR1 reads SEHNR; CDR2 reads FQNEAQ (reference sequence). V gave up 1 base and J gave up 0 bases; unmatched junction bases: 1. The CDR3 covers 15 residues.

This chain connects TRBV7-6 to TRBJ2-1; TRBD1 matches at 8 bases. Germline V lookup: CDR1 SGHVS, CDR2 FNYEAQ. The CDR3 is 16 amino acids. J gave up 4 bases and V 0 bases, and 5 bases lay outside the gene matches. CDR3 bases: TGTGCCAGCAGCTTAGCAGGGGACAGGCCGTACAATGAGCAGTTCTTC. Translated, it gives CASSLAGDRPYNEQFF.

This rearrangement joins TRBV9 to TRBJ2-1; 8 bases line up with TRBD2. The germline V gene encodes CDR1 SGDLS and CDR2 YYNGEE. The V segment lost 0 bases and the J segment 0 bases; nucleotides outside the gene matches: 5. The CDR3 has 17 residues. The CDR3 nucleotides are TGTGCCAGCAGCGTAGACCTAGCGGGCAGCTCCTACAATGAGCAGTTCTTC. It specifies CASSVDLAGSSYNEQFF.

This chain links TRBV25-1 with TRBJ2-1; 12 nucleotides agree with TRBD2. The CDR3 consists of 17 residues. Germline-derived CDR1 and CDR2 are MGHDK and SYGVNS. V gave up 4 bases and J gave up 9 bases; unmatched junction bases: 13. The CDR3 region has the DNA TGTGCCAGCAGTGGCCATCCCCTAGCGGGAGGGCCGGGTGAGCAGTTCTTC. This gives the protein CASSGHPLAGGPGEQFF.

About this clone itself: This CDR3 is also generated by other DNA sequences in the sample. This chain joins TRBV7-3 and TRBJ2-5, with a possible D match to TRBD1 (5 bases). The V gene lost 2 bases and the J gene lost 4 bases, with 17 bases spanning the gap. The CDR3 runs to 16 residues. Germline V gene data show CDR1 as SGHTA and CDR2 as FQGTGA. The CDR3, as DNA: TGTGCCAGCAGCTTAGAGCCTCAGGGTGCAGGAGAGACCCAGTACTTC. Protein product: CASSLEPQGAGETQYF.

The chain has TRBV11-2 and TRBJ1-3; D gene ambiguous. Per germline, CDR1 SGHAT and CDR2 FQNNGV. The CDR3 is 12 amino acids. Trimming cost V 1 base and J 4 bases, with 2 bases left between them. The CDR3 loop reads CASSLGGNTIYF. DNA of the CDR3: TGTGCCAGCAGCTTAGGCGGAAACACCATATATTTT.

The chain employs TRBV7-8 and TRBJ1-5; 8 bases agree with TRBD1. V shed 5 bases, J shed 7 bases, and the junction held 10 bases outside the gene matches. Germline values: CDR1 SGHVS, CDR2 FQNEAQ. The CDR3 has 15 residues. Here the CDR3 reads CASSLDRGRVQPQHF. As DNA, the CDR3 is TGTGCCAGCAGCCTAGACAGGGGAAGGGTCCAGCCCCAGCATTTT.

The chain recombines TRBV13 with TRBJ2-2, with a weak D call TRBD1 (5 bases). Germline-derived CDR1 and CDR2 are PRHDT and FYEKMQ (reference sequence). V lost 2 bases, J lost 4 bases, and 11 bases lay in between. CDR3 length: 15 residues. The CDR3 is CASSLLGATTGELFF. As DNA, the CDR3 is TGTGCCAGCAGCTTACTAGGGGCGACCACCGGGGAGCTGTTTTTT.